Each of the 15 T cell receptor beta chains below was sequenced from the same sample in a study of cytomegalovirus exposure and HLA in healthy donors. Primers included in the PCR were 60 Vbeta and 13 Jbeta primers. Only in-frame clones appear in the TCRdb table, and some are missing; sequencing was by immunoSEQ multiplex PCR. The sample has 150,000 to 200,000 clones; around three quarters are singletons. Input material: PBMCs. These TCRs come from a man in his forties in good health and CMV-seronegative.

The chain links TRBV21-1 to TRBJ2-6; TRBD2 reflects the table's D call only, with no check against the DNA. TRBV21-1 is recorded as a pseudogene. The length of the CDR3 is 15 residues. The CDR3 here is CASRCGTDVPWGLTF. The DNA for the CDR3 is TGTGCCAGCAGATGCGGGACTGACGTGCCCTGGGGCCTGACTTTC.

This clone was detected only once. V gene TRBV6-5 combines with J gene TRBJ1-3, with D perhaps TRBD1 (5 bases). Germline assignment: CDR1 MNHEY and CDR2 SVGAGI. The V end was cut by 5 bases, the J end by 3 bases, with 11 bases between. The length of the CDR3 is 14 residues. In nucleotides, the CDR3 is TGTGCCAGCAGTAGAGACAGAAATGGAAACACCATATATTTT. It translates to CASSRDRNGNTIYF.

V usage is TRBV4-1 and J usage is TRBJ2-7; D gene ambiguous. The CDR3 length is 14 residues. V gave up 4 bases and J gave up 4 bases, with 14 bases separating them. From germline, CDR1 is MGHRA and CDR2 YSYEKL. As DNA, the CDR3 is TGCGCCAGCAGCCCGACTCTCCCGAGTTACGAGCAGTACGTC. Amino acids: CASSPTLPSYEQYV.

V usage is TRBV29-1 and J usage is TRBJ2-3, with 10 nucleotides matching TRBD2. CDR1 is SQVTM and CDR2 is ANQGSEA in the germline V gene. The ends lost 0 bases at V and 3 bases at J; junction bases unmatched: 12. CDR3 length equals 18 residues. Here the CDR3 reads CSVEDWDLAGVATDTQYF. In DNA, the CDR3 is TGCAGCGTTGAAGATTGGGACCTAGCGGGAGTAGCTACAGATACGCAGTATTTT.

V and J are TRBV19 and TRBJ1-1; D possibly corresponds to TRBD1 (6 bases). Germline loops: CDR1 LNHDA, CDR2 SQIVND (reference sequence). The CDR3 is 15 residues long. The germline V and J ends were trimmed by 4 bases and 4 bases, with 16 bases remaining between them. In DNA, the CDR3 is TGTGCCAGTAGTAACTACAGGGCACGGGGCACTGAAGCTTTCTTT. It codes for CASSNYRARGTEAFF.

V and J are TRBV15 and TRBJ2-1; 13 bases align to TRBD2. V dropped 5 bases and J dropped 7; count of bases not matched to a gene: 5. From germline, CDR1 is LNHNV and CDR2 YYDKDF (reference sequence). The CDR3 contains 15 residues. CDR3 in amino acids: CATSVLLAGGNEQFF. In nucleotides, the CDR3 is TGTGCCACCAGCGTACTACTAGCGGGAGGGAATGAGCAGTTCTTC.

V is TRBV7-2 and J is TRBJ2-1; a weak D match, TRBD1 (6 bases). From germline, CDR1 is SGHTA and CDR2 FQGNSA. This CDR3 comprises 11 residues. Trimming removed 7 bases from V and 7 bases from J, with 8 bases in between. The DNA for the CDR3 is TGTGCCAGCACAACAGGGAATGAGCAGTTCTTC. Its translation: CASTTGNEQFF.

This clone was counted only a few times. The chain links TRBV2 to TRBJ2-7; TRBD1 is a possible D gene (6 bases). CDR3 length equals 12 residues. Germline V CDR1 and CDR2: SNHLY, FYNNEI. V lost 5 bases and J lost 3, with 8 bases in between. CDR3 coding DNA: TGTGCCAGCAGTCCGACAGGCTACGAGCAGTACTTC. Translated: CASSPTGYEQYF.

The J gene is TRBJ2-7, the V gene TRBV6-1; D uncertain. This CDR3 has 13 residues. CDR1 is MNHNS and CDR2 is SASEGT in the germline V gene. Trimming took off 5 bases at V and 4 bases at J, with 12 bases between the two ends. The CDR3 loop reads CASSQTQQYEQYF. The CDR3 DNA follows: TGTGCCAGCAGTCAGACACAGCAGTACGAGCAGTACTTC.

The gene calls are TRBV9 and TRBJ1-6; D call uncertain. V was trimmed by 1 base and J by 6 bases, leaving 11 bases between them. Germline values: CDR1 SGDLS, CDR2 YYNGEE. The CDR3 spans 15 residues. This chain's CDR3 is CASSVQTVPNSPLHF. The CDR3 DNA reads TGTGCCAGCAGCGTACAAACAGTTCCTAATTCACCCCTCCACTTT.

This clone was observed a few times. The chain carries TRBV27 and TRBJ1-4, with D tentatively TRBD1 (6 bases). CDR1 MNHEY and CDR2 SMNVEV come from the germline V gene (reference sequence). CDR3 length: 14 residues. The V gene lost 5 bases and the J gene lost 8 bases, with 15 bases spanning the gap. CDR3 protein: CASSNREGKEKLFF. CDR3 DNA sequence: TGTGCCAGCAGTAACAGGGAAGGAAAAGAAAAACTGTTTTTT.

V usage is TRBV29-1 and J usage is TRBJ1-3, with D hard to call. CDR1 is SQVTM and CDR2 is ANQGSEA in the germline V gene. Trimming shortened V by 7 bases and J by 0 bases, and 13 bases separated the two germline ends. The CDR3 sequence is 14 residues long. Here the CDR3 DNA reads TGCAGCGGTGCGGCGGTGAACTCTGGAAACACCATATATTTT. Translating gives CSGAAVNSGNTIYF.

This chain links TRBV5-1 with TRBJ2-3, with D tentatively TRBD2 (6 bases). CDR1 and CDR2 (germline): SGHRS, YFSETQ. CDR3 length: 14 amino acids. Trimming removed 2 bases from V and 1 base from J, with 8 bases in between. The CDR3 protein is CASSLPSGTDTQYF. The CDR3 nucleotides read TGCGCCAGCAGCTTACCTAGCGGCACAGATACGCAGTATTTT.

This clone was found once. The chain joins TRBV28 to TRBJ1-5, with 8 bases aligning to TRBD1. CDR3 length: 17 amino acids. CDR1 MDHEN and CDR2 SYDVKM come from the germline V gene. Germline trimming cut 7 bases from V and 4 bases from J; bases unmatched to any gene: 15. DNA of the CDR3: TGTGCCAGCACCTCACTTCCCGGGGACAGGTTAAATCAGCCCCAGCATTTT. Its protein product is CASTSLPGDRLNQPQHF.

This clone was observed once. The rearrangement uses TRBV28 and TRBJ1-2, with 10 bases fitting TRBD1. Germline V gene lookup returns CDR1 MDHEN and CDR2 SYDVKM. This CDR3 is built from 14 residues. Trimming at V came to 6 bases and at J to 7 bases, leaving 8 bases not matched to a gene. CDR3 amino acids: CASSDSDRGPGYTF. CDR3 DNA: TGTGCCAGCAGCGACAGCGACAGGGGGCCTGGCTACACCTTC.